The clone carrying this TCR beta chain was counted once. This sample is drawn from a study of blood T cell repertoires in COVID-19. Study-level information: Samples of COVID-19 (acute and convalescent) were obtained from the United States, Italy and Spain.

The germline V gene has CDR1 SNHLY and CDR2 FYNNEI. Between the trimmed V and J ends, which lost 8 bases and 3 bases, there was a span of 13 bases. This CDR3 region has 13 residues. Authors' processing steps: Estimation of nucleated cell counts relied on the amplification of reference gene primers. Sequencing used immunoSEQ multiplex PCR; TCRdb keeps in-frame clones, though not all of them. V, J and clone size were drawn from that table, and D and trimming were deduced from the DNA. Found here are roughly 140,000 clones, around 83% of them singletons; the top ten hold 7.2%. This sequence was found in a woman aged 50 to 65 in a cohort sampled during active or convalescent COVID-19. Specimen: peripheral blood. The V call is TRBV2, the J call TRBJ1-2, with no clear D. The CDR3 nucleotides are TGTGCCAGCGAGGAAACGGGGTACTATGGCTACACCTTC. Translated: CASEETGYYGYTF.